The sequence of this TCR beta chain was determined in a study of vaccination effects on CD4 cells after COVID-19. The assay was immunoSEQ multiplex PCR, and TCRdb's table has in-frame clones only and misses some. There are roughly 50,000 clones in the sample; over 50% occur only once, and over 4.5% lies in the top ten. The CDR3 runs 14 residues. Looked up from germline, CDR1 is MNHEY and CDR2 is SVGAGI. Deletions cut 6 bases from V and 4 bases from J, with 12 bases between. As to this clone: Its antigen is unidentified.

The culture ran for 10 days before CD4+ T cells were isolated. Days 3 and 7 were when half the medium was replaced with IL-2 medium. Whole-study findings and limits: From healthy vaccinees, only 1 of 255 vaccine-induced clones also reacted to common cold coronaviruses.

The receptor was isolated from a human donor who received a COVID-19 vaccine. The genes are TRBV6-5 and TRBJ2-2; possibly TRBD1 for D (6 bases). This material consisted of CD4+ T cells from PBMCs cultured without peptide, taken before COVID-19 vaccination. This CDR3 reads CASRIDRSTGELFF. The CDR3, as DNA: TGTGCCAGCAGGATAGACAGGTCCACCGGGGAGCTGTTTTTT.